This T cell receptor (beta chain) is drawn from a study of T cell changes during pregnancy in multiple sclerosis. Profiled with immunoSEQ multiplex PCR; TCRdb holds only in-frame clones, not every one. The sample yields about 64,000 clones, around 90% seen once. The V gene's germline CDR1 is SQVTM and CDR2 ANQGSEA. After removal of 7 bases from V and 3 bases from J, the junction contained 6 bases not matched to a gene. The CDR3 spans 13 residues. This clonotype was obtained from a female donor with multiple sclerosis, enrolled in a pregnancy study. This sample comprised peripheral blood, obtained in the second trimester of pregnancy. This chain uses TRBV29-1 with TRBJ2-7; 10 bases line up with TRBD1. The CDR3 DNA reads as TGCAGCGCTCGACAGGGGGCGGGCTACGAGCAGTACTTC. Translating gives CSARQGAGYEQYF.